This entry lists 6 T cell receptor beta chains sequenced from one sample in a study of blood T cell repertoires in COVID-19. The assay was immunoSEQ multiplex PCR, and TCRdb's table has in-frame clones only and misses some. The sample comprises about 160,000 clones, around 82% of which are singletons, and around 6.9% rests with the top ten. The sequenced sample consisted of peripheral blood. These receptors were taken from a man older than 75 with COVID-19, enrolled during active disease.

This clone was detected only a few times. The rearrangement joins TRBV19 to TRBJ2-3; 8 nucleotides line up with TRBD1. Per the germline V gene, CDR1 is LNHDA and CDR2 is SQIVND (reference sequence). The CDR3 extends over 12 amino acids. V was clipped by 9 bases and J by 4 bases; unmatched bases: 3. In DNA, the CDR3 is TGTGCCAGCCGACAGGGGCCAGATACGCAGTATTTT. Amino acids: CASRQGPDTQYF.

This chain's CDR3 is CASSSGRDRAHEQYF. The CDR3 nucleotides read TGTGCCAGCAGCTCCGGGAGGGACAGGGCCCACGAGCAGTACTTC. The chain couples TRBV9 to TRBJ2-7; maybe TRBD1 (9 bases). The germline gives CDR1 SGDLS, CDR2 YYNGEE. The V end lost 4 bases, the J end lost 5 bases, and 19 bases lay between the germline ends. The CDR3 has 15 residues.

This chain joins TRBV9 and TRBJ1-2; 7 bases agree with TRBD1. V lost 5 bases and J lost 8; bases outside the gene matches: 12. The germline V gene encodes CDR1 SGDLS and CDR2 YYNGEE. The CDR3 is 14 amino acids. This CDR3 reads CASSPGQVGGGYTF. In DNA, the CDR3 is TGTGCCAGCAGTCCCGGACAGGTGGGCGGGGGCTACACCTTC. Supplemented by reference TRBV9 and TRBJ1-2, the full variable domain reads DSGVTQTPKHLITATGQRVTLRCSPRSGDLSVYWYQQSLDQGLQFLIQYYNGEERAKGNILERFSAQQFPDLHSELNLSSLELGDSALYFCASSPGQVGGGYTFGSGTRLTVV.

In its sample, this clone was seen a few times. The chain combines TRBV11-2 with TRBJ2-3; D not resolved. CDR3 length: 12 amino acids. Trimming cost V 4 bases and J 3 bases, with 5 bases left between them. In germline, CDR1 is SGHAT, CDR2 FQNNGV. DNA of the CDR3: TGTGCCAGCAGCTCTAGGACAGATACGCAGTATTTT. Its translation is CASSSRTDTQYF.

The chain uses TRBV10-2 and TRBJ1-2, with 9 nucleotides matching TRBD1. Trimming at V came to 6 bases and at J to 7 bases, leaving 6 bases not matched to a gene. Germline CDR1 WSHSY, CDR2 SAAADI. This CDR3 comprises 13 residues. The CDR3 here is CASRKDRGSGYTF. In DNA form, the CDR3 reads TGCGCCAGCAGGAAGGACAGGGGAAGTGGCTACACCTTC.

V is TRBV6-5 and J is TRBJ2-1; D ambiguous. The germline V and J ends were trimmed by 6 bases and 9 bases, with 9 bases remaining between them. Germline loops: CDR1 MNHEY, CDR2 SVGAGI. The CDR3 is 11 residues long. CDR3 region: CASRRTVEQFF. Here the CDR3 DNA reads TGTGCCAGCAGACGCACGGTTGAGCAGTTCTTC.